Described below is a single T cell receptor beta chain sequence and its context. As handled by the study authors: Amplification from reference gene primers served as the basis for estimated nucleated cell counts. Repertoires were generated with immunoSEQ multiplex PCR, while TCRdb's copy carries only in-frame clones and drops some. That table gives V, J and clone size, and the DNA gave D and trimming. The repertoire holds around 250,000 clones, about 83% seen once, with about 1.5% in the top ten. Germline-derived CDR1 and CDR2 are SGHAT and FQNNGV. V was pared by 5 bases and J by 6 bases, with 23 bases between. The CDR3 is 16 amino acids. The data were obtained in a study of blood T cell repertoires in COVID-19. Across the study: Researchers got acute and convalescent COVID-19 samples from the United States, Italy and Spain. Sources were T cells, B-cell-depleted T cells, or PBMCs; the material itself was cDNA or gDNA.

The rearrangement uses TRBV11-2 and TRBJ2-7; possibly TRBD1 for D (5 bases). The sequenced sample consisted of peripheral blood. The receptor's source is a woman in her 40s who had recovered from COVID-19. Written as DNA, the CDR3 is TGTGCCAGCAGCCCCGCCGGGCAGGGTGCCTACATCGAGCAGTACTTC. It encodes CASSPAGQGAYIEQYF.